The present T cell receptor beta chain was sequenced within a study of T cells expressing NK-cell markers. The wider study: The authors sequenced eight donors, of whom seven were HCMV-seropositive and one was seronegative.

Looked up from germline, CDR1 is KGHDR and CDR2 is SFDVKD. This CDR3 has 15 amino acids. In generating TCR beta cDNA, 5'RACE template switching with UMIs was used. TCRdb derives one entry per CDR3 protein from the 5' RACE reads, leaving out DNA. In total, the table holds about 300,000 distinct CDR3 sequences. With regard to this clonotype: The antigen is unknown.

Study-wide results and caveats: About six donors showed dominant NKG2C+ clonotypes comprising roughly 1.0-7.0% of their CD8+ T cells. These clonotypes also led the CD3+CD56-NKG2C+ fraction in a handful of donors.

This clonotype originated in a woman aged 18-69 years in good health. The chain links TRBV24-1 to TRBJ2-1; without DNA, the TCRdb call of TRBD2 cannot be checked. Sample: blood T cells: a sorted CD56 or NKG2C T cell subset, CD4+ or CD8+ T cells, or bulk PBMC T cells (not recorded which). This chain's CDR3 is CATSASGLPYNEQFF.